In its sample, the clone carrying this TCR beta chain was seen many times. As yet, its antigen is unknown. CDR1 is MDHEN, CDR2 SYDVKM, per germline. The length of the CDR3 is 18 residues. The junction had 19 bases not matched to a gene; V was cut back by 3 bases and J by 5 bases. Researchers took RNA transcripts and amplified the TCR beta CDR3 regions from them. The TCR CDR3 first-round RT-PCR relied on the HTBI primer set. Via MiXCR, TCRdb re-called the multiplex PCR reads, giving one row per CDR3 protein. The sample consists of a few hundred thousand distinct CDR3 sequences, approximately 15% of them appearing once. This entry comes from a study of T cells in Graves' hyperthyroidism and ophthalmopathy. General study findings and limits: In blood, most of the thyroid clonotypes expanded above 0.001 were also present. Onset of ophthalmopathy came a median roughly 6 months after the model predicted it.

The clonotype originates from a woman aged 30 to 39 with Graves' hyperthyroidism. Sample: blood. The rearrangement links TRBV28 to TRBJ2-7, with 7 bases that match TRBD2. The CDR3 DNA reads as TGTGCCAGCAGTTTCAACCCGACCGGGACGGCGGGGAGGGACGAGCAGTACTTC. Translated, it gives CASSFNPTGTAGRDEQYF.